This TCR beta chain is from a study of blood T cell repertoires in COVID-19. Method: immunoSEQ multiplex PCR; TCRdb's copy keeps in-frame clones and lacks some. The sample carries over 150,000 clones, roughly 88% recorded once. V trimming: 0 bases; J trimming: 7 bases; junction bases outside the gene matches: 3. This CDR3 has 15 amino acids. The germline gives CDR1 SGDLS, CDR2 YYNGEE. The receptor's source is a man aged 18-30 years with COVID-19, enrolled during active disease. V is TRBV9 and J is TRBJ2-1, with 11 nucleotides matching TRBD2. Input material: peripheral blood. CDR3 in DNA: TGTGCCAGCAGCGTAGAACTAGCGGGAGCGAATGAGCAGTTCTTC. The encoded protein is CASSVELAGANEQFF.